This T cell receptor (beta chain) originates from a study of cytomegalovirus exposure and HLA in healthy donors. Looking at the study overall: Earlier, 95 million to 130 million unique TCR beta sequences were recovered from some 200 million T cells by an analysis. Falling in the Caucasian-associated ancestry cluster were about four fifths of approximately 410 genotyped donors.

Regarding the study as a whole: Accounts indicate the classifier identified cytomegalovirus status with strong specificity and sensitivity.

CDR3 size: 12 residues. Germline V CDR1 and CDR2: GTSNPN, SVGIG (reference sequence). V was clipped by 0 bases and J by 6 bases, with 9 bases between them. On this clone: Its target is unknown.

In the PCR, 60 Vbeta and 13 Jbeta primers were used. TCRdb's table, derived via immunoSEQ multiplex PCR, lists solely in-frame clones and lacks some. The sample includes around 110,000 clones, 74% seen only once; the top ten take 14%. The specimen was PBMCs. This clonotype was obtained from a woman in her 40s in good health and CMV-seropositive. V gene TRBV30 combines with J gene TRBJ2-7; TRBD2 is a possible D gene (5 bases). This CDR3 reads CAWSVLGIEQYF. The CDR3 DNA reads TGTGCCTGGAGTGTACTCGGGATCGAGCAGTACTTC.